This T cell receptor (beta chain) comes out of a study of cytomegalovirus exposure and HLA in healthy donors. Study conclusions and caveats: Later work showed greater clonal expansion in HLA-associated TCR beta chains than in equally common others. In terms of immune exposure information, only CMV serostatus was available. Researchers reported from a later analysis that most CMV-associated TCR beta chains appeared HLA-restricted.

PCR involved 60 Vbeta and 13 Jbeta primers. Only in-frame clones appear in the TCRdb table, and some are missing; sequencing was by immunoSEQ multiplex PCR. This sample has 200,000 to 300,000 clones, with about four fifths found just once. This clone was found a few times. Its antigen is currently unknown. The specimen sequenced was PBMCs. This sequence originates from a woman aged 40 to 50 in good health and CMV-seropositive.

CDR3 DNA sequence: TGTGCCACCCGGGACAGGGTGCTTAGCGGCTACACCTTC. Its translation: CATRDRVLSGYTF. This sequence joins TRBV19 and TRBJ1-2; 9 nucleotides agree with TRBD1. Germline values: CDR1 LNHDA, CDR2 SQIVND (reference sequence). The V gene end was trimmed by 10 bases and the J gene end by 8 bases; junction bases not matched to a gene: 11. The CDR3 is 13 residues long. The whole variable domain, remainder taken from reference TRBV19 and TRBJ1-2, is DGGITQSPKYLFRKEGQNVTLSCEQNLNHDAMYWYRQDPGQGLRLIYYSQIVNDFQKGDIAEGYSVSREKKESFPLTVTSAQKNPTAFYLCATRDRVLSGYTFGSGTRLTVV.